This record looks at one T cell receptor beta chain sequence and its context. This sample stems from a study of OX40 agonist ivuxolimab in advanced cancers. The V end lost 10 bases, the J end lost 0 bases, and 7 bases lay between the germline ends. The CDR3 loop spans 12 amino acids. CDR1 MNHEY and CDR2 SVGAGI come from the germline V gene. Assay: immunoSEQ multiplex PCR; the TCRdb copy retains only in-frame clones and omits some. The sample includes about 94,000 clones, around 86% of them seen just once. This TCR came from an adult with an advanced solid tumor such as melanoma, head and neck, liver or kidney cancer. V gene TRBV6-5 combines with J gene TRBJ1-3; possible D gene TRBD1, 5 bases. Sequences were derived from CD4+ or CD8+ T cells sorted from blood, sampled in a trial of the OX40 agonist ivuxolimab. CDR3 DNA sequence: TGTGCCACAGGGTACTCTGGAAACACCATATATTTT. As protein: CATGYSGNTIYF.